Sequencing of this T cell receptor (beta chain) was carried out in a study of blood T cell repertoires in COVID-19. Study-wide background: Italy, Spain and the United States were the sources of the convalescent and acute COVID-19 samples. T cells, B-cell-depleted T cells, or PBMCs supplied cDNA or gDNA.

The CDR3 loop spans 12 amino acids. Trimming took 5 bases from V and 3 from J, leaving 7 bases between them. Germline V gives CDR1 MNHEY, CDR2 SVGEGT. In the authors' workflow: It was from reference gene primer amplification that nucleated cell counts were estimated. Method: immunoSEQ multiplex PCR; TCRdb's copy keeps in-frame clones and lacks some. That table supplies the V and J calls and clone size; D and trimming were determined from the DNA. The repertoire holds some 150,000 clones, approximately 80% seen once, with more than 4% in the top ten. This clone was seen a single time. The chain is built from TRBV6-2 or TRBV6-3 and TRBJ1-1; D remains ambiguous. The source material was peripheral blood. The clonotype was recovered from a woman aged 45 to 65 with acute or convalescent COVID-19. The CDR3 loop is CASSHRDTEAFF. As DNA, the CDR3 is TGTGCCAGCAGTCACCGGGACACTGAAGCTTTCTTT.